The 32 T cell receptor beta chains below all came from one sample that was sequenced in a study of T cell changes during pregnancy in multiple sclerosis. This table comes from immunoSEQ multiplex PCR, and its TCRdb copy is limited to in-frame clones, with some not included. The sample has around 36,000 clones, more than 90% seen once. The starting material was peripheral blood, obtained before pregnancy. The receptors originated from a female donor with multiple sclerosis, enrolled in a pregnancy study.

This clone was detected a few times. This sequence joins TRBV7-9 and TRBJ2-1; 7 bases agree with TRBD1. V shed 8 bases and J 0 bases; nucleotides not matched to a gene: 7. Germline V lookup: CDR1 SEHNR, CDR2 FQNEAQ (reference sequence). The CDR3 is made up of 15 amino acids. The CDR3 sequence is CASVGGAGSYNEQFF. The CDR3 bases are TGTGCCAGCGTAGGGGGCGCGGGCTCCTACAATGAGCAGTTCTTC.

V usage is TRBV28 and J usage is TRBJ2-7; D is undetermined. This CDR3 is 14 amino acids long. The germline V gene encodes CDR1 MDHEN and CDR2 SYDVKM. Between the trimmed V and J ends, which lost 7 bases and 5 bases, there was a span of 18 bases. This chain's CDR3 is CASTPVEISDEQYF. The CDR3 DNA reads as TGTGCCAGCACCCCTGTAGAGATCTCGGACGAGCAGTACTTC. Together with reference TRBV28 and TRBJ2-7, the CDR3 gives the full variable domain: DVKVTQSSRYLVKRTGEKVFLECVQDMDHENMFWYRQDPGLGLRLIYFSYDVKMKEKGDIPEGYSVSREKKERFSLILESASTNQTSMYLCASTPVEISDEQYFGPGTRLTVT.

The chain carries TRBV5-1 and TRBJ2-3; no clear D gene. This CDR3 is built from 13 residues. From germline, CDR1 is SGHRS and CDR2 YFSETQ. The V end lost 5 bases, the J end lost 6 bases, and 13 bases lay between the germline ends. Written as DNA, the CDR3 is TGCGCCAGCAGTGTGAGAGTAAGCGATACGCAGTATTTT. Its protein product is CASSVRVSDTQYF.

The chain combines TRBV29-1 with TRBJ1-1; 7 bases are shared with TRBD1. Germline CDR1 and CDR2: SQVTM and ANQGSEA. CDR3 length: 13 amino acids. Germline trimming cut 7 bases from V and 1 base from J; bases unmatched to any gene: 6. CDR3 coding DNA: TGCAGCGCCGGGACAGCGACGAACACTGAAGCTTTCTTT. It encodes CSAGTATNTEAFF.

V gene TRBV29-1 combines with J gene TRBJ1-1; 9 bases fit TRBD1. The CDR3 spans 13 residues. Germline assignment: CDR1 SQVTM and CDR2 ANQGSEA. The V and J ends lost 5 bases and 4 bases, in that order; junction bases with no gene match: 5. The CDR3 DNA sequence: TGCAGCGTTCCGGGACAGGGCGTCACTGAAGCTTTCTTT. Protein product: CSVPGQGVTEAFF.

The CDR3 DNA reads TGTGCCAGCAGCTTAGCTCTTGGCGGCAGGGGTCCCTCTGGAAACACCATATATTTT. It is translated as CASSLALGGRGPSGNTIYF. The chain carries TRBV7-9 and TRBJ1-3, with D tentatively TRBD1 (6 bases). V was trimmed by 0 bases and J by 0 bases, leaving 18 bases between them. This CDR3 is 19 amino acids long. Germline V gene data show CDR1 as SEHNR and CDR2 as FQNEAQ (reference sequence).

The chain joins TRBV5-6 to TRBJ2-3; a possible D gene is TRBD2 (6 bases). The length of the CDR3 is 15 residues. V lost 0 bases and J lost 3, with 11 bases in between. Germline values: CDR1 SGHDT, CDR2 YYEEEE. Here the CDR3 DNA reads TGTGCCAGCAGCTTGGGGAGGGCCAGTACAGATACGCAGTATTTT. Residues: CASSLGRASTDTQYF.

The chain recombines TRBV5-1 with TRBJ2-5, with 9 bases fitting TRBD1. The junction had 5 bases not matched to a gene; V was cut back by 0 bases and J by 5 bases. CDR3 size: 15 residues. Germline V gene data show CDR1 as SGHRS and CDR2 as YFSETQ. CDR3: CASSLGQGEIETQYF. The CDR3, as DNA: TGCGCCAGCAGCTTGGGACAGGGGGAGATCGAGACCCAGTACTTC.

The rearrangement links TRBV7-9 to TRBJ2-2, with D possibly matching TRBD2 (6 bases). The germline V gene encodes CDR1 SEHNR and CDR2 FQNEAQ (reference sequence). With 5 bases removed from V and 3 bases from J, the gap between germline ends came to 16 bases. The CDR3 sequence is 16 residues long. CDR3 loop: CASSVTGTQYTGELFF. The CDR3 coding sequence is TGTGCCAGCAGCGTCACCGGGACTCAATACACCGGGGAGCTGTTTTTT. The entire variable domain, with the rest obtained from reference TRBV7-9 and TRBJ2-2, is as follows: DTGVSQNPRHKITKRGQNVTFRCDPISEHNRLYWYRQTLGQGPEFLTYFQNEAQLEKSRLLSDRFSAERPKGSFSTLEIQRTEQGDSAMYLCASSVTGTQYTGELFFGEGSRLTVL.

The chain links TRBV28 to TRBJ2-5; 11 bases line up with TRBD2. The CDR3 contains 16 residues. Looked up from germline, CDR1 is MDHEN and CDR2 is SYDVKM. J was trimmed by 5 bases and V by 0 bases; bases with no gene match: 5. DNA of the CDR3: TGTGCCAGCAGTTTATGGTCTAGCGGGAGGAGGGAGACCCAGTACTTC. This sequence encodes CASSLWSSGRRETQYF.

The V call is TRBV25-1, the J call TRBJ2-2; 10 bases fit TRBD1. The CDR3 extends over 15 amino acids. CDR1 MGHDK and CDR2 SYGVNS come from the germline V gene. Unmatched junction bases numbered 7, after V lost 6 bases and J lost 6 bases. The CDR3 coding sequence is TGTGCCAGCAGGACAGGGACAGGGGAAGCCGGGGAGCTGTTTTTT. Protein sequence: CASRTGTGEAGELFF.

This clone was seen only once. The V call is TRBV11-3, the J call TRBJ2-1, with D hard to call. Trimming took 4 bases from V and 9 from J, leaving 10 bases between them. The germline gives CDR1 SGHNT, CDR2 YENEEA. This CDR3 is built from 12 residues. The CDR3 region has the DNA TGTGCCAGCAGCTATAATGACTTTGAGCAGTTCTTC. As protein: CASSYNDFEQFF.

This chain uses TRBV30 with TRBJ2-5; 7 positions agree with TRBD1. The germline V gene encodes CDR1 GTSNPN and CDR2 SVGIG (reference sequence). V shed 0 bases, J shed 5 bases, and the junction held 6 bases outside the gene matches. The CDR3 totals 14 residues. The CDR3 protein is CAWSVLGGGETQYF. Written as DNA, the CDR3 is TGTGCCTGGAGTGTATTAGGGGGCGGCGAGACCCAGTACTTC.

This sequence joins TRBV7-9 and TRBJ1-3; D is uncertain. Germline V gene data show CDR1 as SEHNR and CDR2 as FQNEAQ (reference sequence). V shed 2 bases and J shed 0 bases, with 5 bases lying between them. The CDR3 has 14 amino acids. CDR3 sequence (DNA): TGTGCCAGCAGCTTATCGGTCTCTGGAAACACCATATATTTT. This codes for CASSLSVSGNTIYF.

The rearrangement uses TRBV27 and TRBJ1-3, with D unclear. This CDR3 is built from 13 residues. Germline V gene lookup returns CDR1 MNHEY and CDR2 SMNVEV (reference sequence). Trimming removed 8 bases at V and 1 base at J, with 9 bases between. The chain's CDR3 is CASGRSSGNTIYF. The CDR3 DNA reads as TGTGCCAGCGGAAGGAGTTCTGGAAACACCATATATTTT.

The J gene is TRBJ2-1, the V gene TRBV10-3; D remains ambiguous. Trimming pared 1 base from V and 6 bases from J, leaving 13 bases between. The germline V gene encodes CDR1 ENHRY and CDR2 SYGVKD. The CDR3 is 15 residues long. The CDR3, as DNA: TGTGCCATCAGTGAGTTGTCGGATTTAGCCAATGAGCAGTTCTTC. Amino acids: CAISELSDLANEQFF.

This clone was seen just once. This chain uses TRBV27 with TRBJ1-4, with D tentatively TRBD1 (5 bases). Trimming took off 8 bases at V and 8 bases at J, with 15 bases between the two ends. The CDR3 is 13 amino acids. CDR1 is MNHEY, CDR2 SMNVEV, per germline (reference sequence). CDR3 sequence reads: CASRAGRIEKLFF. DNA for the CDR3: TGTGCCAGCCGAGCAGGGAGGATCGAAAAACTGTTTTTT. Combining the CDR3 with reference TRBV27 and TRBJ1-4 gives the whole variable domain EAQVTQNPRYLITVTGKKLTVTCSQNMNHEYMSWYRQDPGLGLRQIYYSMNVEVTDKGDVPEGYKVSRKEKRNFPLILESPSPNQTSLYFCASRAGRIEKLFFGSGTQLSVL.

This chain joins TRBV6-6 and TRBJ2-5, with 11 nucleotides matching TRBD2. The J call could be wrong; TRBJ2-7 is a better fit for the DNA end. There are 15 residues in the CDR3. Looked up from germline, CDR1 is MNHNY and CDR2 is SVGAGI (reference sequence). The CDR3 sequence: CASRATSGSPYEQYF. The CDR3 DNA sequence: TGTGCCAGCAGGGCCACTAGCGGGAGTCCCTACGAGCAGTACTTC.

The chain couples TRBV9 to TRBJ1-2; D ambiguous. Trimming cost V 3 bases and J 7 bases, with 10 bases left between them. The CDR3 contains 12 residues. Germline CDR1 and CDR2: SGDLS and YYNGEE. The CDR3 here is CASSAQDSGYTF. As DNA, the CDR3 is TGTGCCAGCAGCGCCCAGGATTCTGGCTACACCTTC.

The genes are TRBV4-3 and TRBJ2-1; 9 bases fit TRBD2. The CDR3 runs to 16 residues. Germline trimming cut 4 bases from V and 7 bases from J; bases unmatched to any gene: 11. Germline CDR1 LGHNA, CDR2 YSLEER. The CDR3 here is CASSRLSGSMNNEQFF. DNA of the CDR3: TGCGCCAGCAGCCGCCTTAGCGGGAGTATGAATAATGAGCAGTTCTTC.

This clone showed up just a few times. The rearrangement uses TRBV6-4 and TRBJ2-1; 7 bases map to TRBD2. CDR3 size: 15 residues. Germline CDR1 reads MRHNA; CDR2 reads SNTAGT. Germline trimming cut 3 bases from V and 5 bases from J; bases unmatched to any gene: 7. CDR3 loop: CASSEAASGNNEQFF. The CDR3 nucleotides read TGTGCCAGCAGTGAGGCGGCTAGCGGAAACAATGAGCAGTTCTTC.

Written as DNA, the CDR3 is TGTGCCAGCAGCCCTCCAGGGGATGAGCAGTTCTTC. Translating it yields CASSPPGDEQFF. The chain employs TRBV14 and TRBJ2-1; the D gene is possibly TRBD1 (6 bases). The V end was cut by 4 bases, the J end by 8 bases, with 9 bases between. The CDR3 spans 12 residues. The germline gives CDR1 SGHDN, CDR2 FVKESK.

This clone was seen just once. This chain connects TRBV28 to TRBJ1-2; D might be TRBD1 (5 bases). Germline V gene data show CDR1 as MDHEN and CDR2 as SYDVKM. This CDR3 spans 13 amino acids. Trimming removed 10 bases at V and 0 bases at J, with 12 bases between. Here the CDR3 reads CAIETASNYGYTF. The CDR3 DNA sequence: TGTGCCATTGAGACAGCCTCTAACTATGGCTACACCTTC.

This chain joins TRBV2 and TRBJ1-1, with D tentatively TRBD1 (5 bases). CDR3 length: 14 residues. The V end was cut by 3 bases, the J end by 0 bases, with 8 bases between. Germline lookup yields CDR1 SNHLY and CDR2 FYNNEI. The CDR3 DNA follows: TGTGCCAGCAGTGACAAAGGGGTGAACACTGAAGCTTTCTTT. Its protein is CASSDKGVNTEAFF.

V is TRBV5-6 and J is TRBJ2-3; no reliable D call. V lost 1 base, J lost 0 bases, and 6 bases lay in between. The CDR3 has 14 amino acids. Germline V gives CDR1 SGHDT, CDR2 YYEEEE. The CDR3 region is CASSLSTSTDTQYF. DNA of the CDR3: TGTGCCAGCAGCTTGAGCACTAGCACAGATACGCAGTATTTT.

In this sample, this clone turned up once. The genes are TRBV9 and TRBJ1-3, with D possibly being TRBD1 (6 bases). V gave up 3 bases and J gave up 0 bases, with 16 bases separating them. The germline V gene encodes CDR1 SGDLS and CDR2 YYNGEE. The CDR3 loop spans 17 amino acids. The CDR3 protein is CASSALTGASSGNTIYF. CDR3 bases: TGTGCCAGCAGCGCCCTGACAGGAGCAAGCTCTGGAAACACCATATATTTT.

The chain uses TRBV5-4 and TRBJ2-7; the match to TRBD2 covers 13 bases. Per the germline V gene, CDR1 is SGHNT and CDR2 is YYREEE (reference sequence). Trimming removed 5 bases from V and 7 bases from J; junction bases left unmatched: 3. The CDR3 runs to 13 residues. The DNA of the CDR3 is TGTGCCAGCAGACTAGCGGGAGGGCAAGAGCAGTACTTC. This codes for CASRLAGGQEQYF.

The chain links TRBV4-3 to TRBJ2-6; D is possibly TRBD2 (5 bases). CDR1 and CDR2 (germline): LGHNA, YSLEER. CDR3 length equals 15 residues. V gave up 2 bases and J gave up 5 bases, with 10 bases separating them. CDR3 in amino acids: CASSQQLGRANVLTF. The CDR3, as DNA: TGCGCCAGCAGCCAACAACTCGGGAGGGCCAACGTCCTGACTTTC.

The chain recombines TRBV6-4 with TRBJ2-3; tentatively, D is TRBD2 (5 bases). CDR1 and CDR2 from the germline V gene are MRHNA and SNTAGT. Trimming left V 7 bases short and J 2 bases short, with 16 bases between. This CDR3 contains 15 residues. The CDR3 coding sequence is TGTGCCAGCACCGAGGGTTCTAGCCCCACAGATACGCAGTATTTT. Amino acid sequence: CASTEGSSPTDTQYF.

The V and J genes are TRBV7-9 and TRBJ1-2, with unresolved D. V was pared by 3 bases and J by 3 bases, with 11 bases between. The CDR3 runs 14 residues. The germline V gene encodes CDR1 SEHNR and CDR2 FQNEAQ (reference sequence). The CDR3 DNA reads TGTGCCAGCAGCTTGCACGGCCGGGACTATGGCTACACCTTC. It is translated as CASSLHGRDYGYTF.

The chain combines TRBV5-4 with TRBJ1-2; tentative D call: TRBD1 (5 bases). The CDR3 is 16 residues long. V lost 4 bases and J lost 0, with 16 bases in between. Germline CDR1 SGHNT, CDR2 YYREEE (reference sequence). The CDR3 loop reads CASSRTLSPANYGYTF. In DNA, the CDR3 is TGTGCCAGCAGCAGGACACTTTCCCCAGCTAACTATGGCTACACCTTC.

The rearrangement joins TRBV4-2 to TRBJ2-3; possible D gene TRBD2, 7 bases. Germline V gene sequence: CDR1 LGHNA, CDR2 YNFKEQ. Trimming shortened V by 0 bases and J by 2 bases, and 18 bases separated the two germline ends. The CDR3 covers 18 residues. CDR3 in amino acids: CASSQERGGVVYTDTQYF. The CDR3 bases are TGTGCCAGCAGCCAAGAGAGAGGGGGGGTAGTTTACACAGATACGCAGTATTTT.